The T cell receptor (beta chain) under discussion was sequenced for a study of T cell changes during pregnancy in multiple sclerosis. The V end lost 0 bases, the J end lost 5 bases, and 9 bases lay between the germline ends. The CDR3 consists of 14 residues. CDR1 is MNHNS and CDR2 is SASEGT in the germline V gene. Method: immunoSEQ multiplex PCR; TCRdb's copy keeps in-frame clones and lacks some. The sample has around 39,000 clones, roughly 90% seen once. V is TRBV6-1 and J is TRBJ2-3; tentatively, D is TRBD2 (6 bases). The specimen comprised CD8+ T cells from peripheral blood mononuclear cells, sampled before pregnancy. The sequence derives from a female donor with multiple sclerosis, enrolled in a pregnancy study. The CDR3 spells CASSEAGTRDTQYF. CDR3 in DNA: TGTGCCAGCAGTGAAGCGGGGACTCGAGATACGCAGTATTTT.